This T cell receptor (beta chain) was identified during a study of T cell changes during pregnancy in multiple sclerosis. V was trimmed by 8 bases and J by 3 bases, leaving 14 bases between them. Germline V lookup: CDR1 WNHNN, CDR2 SYGVQD (reference sequence). The CDR3 covers 14 residues. Sequencing used immunoSEQ multiplex PCR; TCRdb keeps in-frame clones, though not all of them. The profile shows some 59,000 clones, less than 95% of them singletons. This specimen was peripheral blood, taken in the third trimester of pregnancy. The receptor comes from a female donor in good health, enrolled as a control in a pregnancy study. V usage is TRBV10-1 and J usage is TRBJ1-5; D remains unclear. For the CDR3, the DNA is TGCGCCAGCCCGGACTTCTCGGACAATCAGCCCCAGCATTTT. As protein: CASPDFSDNQPQHF.